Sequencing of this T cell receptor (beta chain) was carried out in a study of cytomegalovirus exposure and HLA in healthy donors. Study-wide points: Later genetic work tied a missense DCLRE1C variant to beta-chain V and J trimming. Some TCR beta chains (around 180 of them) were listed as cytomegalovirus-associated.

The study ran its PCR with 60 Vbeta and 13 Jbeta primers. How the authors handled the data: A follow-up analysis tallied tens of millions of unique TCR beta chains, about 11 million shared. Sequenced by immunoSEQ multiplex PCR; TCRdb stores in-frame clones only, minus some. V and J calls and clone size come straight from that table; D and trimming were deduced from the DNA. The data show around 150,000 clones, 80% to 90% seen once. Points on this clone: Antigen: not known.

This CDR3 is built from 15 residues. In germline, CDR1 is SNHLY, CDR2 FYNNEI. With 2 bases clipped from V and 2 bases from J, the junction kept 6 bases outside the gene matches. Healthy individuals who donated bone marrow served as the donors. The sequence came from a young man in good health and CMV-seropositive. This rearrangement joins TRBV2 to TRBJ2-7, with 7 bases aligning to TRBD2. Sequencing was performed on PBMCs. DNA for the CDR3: TGTGCCAGCAGTGAATTCGGCGGGGGTACCTACGAGCAGTACTTC. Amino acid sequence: CASSEFGGGTYEQYF.